Detailed here is one T cell receptor beta chain. This record comes from a study of blood T cell repertoires in COVID-19. The ends were cut back, 3 bases at V and 5 bases at J, with 11 bases in the middle. The CDR3 has 13 residues. Per the original data handling: Amplification of reference gene primers was used by the study to estimate nucleated cell counts. Only in-frame clones appear in the TCRdb table, and some are missing; sequencing was by immunoSEQ multiplex PCR. D and trimming were read from the DNA, whereas the V and J calls and clone size are those reported in that table. The sample comprises about 300,000 clones, more than 70% of which are singletons, and 6.9% rests with the top ten.

The V gene is TRBV12-3 or TRBV12-4, the J gene TRBJ2-7; D is unresolved. The receptor was derived from a woman aged 25 to 45 who had recovered from COVID-19. Sample: peripheral blood. The CDR3 DNA reads as TGTGCCAGCAGTTTTTCTAGTCCCAACGAGCAGTACTTC. Translation gives CASSFSSPNEQYF.